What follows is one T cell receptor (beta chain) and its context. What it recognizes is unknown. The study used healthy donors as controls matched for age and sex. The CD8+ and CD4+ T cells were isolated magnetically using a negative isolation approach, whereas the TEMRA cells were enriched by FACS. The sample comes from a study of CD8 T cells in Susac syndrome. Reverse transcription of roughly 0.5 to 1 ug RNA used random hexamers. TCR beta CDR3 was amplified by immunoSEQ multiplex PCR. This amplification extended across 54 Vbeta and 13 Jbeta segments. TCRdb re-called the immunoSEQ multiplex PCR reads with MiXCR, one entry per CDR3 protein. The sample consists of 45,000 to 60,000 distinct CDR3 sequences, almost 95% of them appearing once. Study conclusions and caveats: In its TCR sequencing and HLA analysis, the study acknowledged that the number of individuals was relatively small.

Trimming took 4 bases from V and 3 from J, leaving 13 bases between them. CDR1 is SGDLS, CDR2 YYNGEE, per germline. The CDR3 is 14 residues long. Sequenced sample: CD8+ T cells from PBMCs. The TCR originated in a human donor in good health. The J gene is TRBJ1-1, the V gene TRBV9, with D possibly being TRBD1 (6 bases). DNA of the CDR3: TGTGCCAGCAGCCCCCTAAACAGGGACACTGAAGCTTTCTTT. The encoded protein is CASSPLNRDTEAFF.